This record covers a single T cell receptor (beta chain). Its antigen is currently unknown. This entry comes from a study of T-cell memory formation after mild COVID-19. Study overall: Largely donor-specific sequence clusters came from a couple of donors. Study outcomes and limitations: Pre-infection memory harbored some responding clones, suggesting cross-reactive memory joined. The authors left the SARS-CoV-2 specificity of second-wave clones peaking on day 37 unconfirmed.

Using its own MiXCR run on the 5' RACE reads, TCRdb lists one record per CDR3 protein. Here the sample spans about 360,000 distinct CDR3 sequences, roughly an eighth being singletons. Per the germline V gene, CDR1 is SEHNR and CDR2 is FQNEAQ (reference sequence). The V end was cut by 5 bases, the J end by 6 bases, with 8 bases between. The length of the CDR3 is 12 residues. This receptor was taken from a man between 18 and 29 years old who had mild COVID-19 (a few samples of this study predate the infection). Cell type and time point are not known. The chain couples TRBV7-9 to TRBJ1-3; the D is unclear. Sample: PBMCs or a T cell subset sorted from them (not recorded which). CDR3 DNA: TGTGCCAGCAGCCAAACCGTAAACACCATATATTTT. This translates into CASSQTVNTIYF.